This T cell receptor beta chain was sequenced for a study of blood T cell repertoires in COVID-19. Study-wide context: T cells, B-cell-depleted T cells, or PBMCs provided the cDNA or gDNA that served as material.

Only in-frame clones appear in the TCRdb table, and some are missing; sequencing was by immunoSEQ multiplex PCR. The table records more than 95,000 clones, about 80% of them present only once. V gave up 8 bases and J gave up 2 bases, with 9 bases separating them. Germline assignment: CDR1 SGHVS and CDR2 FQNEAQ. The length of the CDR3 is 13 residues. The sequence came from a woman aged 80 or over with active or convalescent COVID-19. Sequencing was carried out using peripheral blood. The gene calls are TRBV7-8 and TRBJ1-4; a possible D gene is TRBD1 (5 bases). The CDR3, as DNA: TGTGCCAGCTACGGGGGGACTAATGAAAAACTGTTTTTT. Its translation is CASYGGTNEKLFF.